This T cell receptor beta chain was obtained from a study of CD8 T cells in Susac syndrome. Regarding the study as a whole: Only a relatively small number of individuals were included in the TCR sequencing and HLA analysis.

The RNA input was roughly 0.45 to 1 ug, and it was reverse transcribed with random hexamers. TCRdb re-analysed the immunoSEQ multiplex PCR reads in MiXCR, keeping a single row per CDR3 protein. The profile shows some 200,000 distinct CDR3 sequences, about 94% of them singletons. Concerning this clonotype: The antigen is not known.

Sequencing of TCR beta was performed on blood CD8+ and CD4+ T cells. In Susac syndrome patients, recently defined diagnostic criteria for definite or probable disease were met. The CDR3 is 16 amino acids. J gave up 2 bases and V 6 bases, and 9 bases lay outside the gene matches. The germline V gene encodes CDR1 ENHRY and CDR2 SYGVKD. The rearrangement uses TRBV10-3 and TRBJ2-1; TRBD2 agrees at 8 bases. The source is a human donor with Susac syndrome. The sequencing sample was made of CD4+ T cells from PBMCs. The CDR3 DNA reads as TGTGCCATCAGCTCCGGGGGGGGCGGCCCCTACAATGAGCAGTTCTTC. Amino acids: CAISSGGGGPYNEQFF.